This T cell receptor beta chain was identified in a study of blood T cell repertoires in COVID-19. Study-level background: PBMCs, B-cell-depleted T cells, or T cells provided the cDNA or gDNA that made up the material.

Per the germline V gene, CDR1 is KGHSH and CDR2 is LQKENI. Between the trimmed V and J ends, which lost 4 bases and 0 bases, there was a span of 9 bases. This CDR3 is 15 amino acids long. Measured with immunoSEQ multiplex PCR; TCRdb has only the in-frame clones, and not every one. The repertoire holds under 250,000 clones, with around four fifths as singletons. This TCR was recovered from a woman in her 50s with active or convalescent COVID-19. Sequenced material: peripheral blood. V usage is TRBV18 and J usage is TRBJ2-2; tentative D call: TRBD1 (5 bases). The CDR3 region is CASSQGIANTGELFF. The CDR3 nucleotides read TGTGCCAGCTCACAGGGGATTGCGAACACCGGGGAGCTGTTTTTT.